This note documents a single T cell receptor (beta chain) sequence. Blood CD8+ and CD4+ T cells underwent high-throughput TCR beta sequencing. This specimen belongs to a study of CD8 T cells in Susac syndrome. The CDR3 sequence is 13 residues long. V lost 3 bases and J lost 7, with 15 bases in between. The germline V gene has CDR1 SQVTM and CDR2 ANQGSEA. With random hexamers, reverse transcription was performed on roughly 0.45 to 1 ug of RNA. In TCRdb, the immunoSEQ multiplex PCR reads were re-called with MiXCR into one record per CDR3 protein. The table lists 250,000 to 300,000 distinct CDR3 sequences, approximately 85% of them singletons, with about 0.22% in the top ten.

The receptor was isolated from a human donor with multiple sclerosis. This chain joins TRBV29-1 and TRBJ1-2; D is perhaps TRBD1 (6 bases). Sequenced: CD8+ T cells from PBMCs. The CDR3 reads CSVDLARGRGYTF. In DNA, the CDR3 is TGCAGCGTTGATTTAGCCAGGGGTCGTGGCTACACCTTC.